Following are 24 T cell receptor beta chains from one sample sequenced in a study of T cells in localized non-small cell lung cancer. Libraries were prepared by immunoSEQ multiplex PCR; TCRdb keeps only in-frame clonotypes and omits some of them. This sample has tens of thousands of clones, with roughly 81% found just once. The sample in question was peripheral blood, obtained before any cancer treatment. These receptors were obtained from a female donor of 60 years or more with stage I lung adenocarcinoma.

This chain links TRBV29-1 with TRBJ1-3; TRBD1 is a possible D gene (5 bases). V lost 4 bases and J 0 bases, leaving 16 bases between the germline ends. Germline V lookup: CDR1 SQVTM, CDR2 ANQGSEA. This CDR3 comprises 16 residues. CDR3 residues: CSVVYRGKVSGNTIYF. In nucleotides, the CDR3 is TGCAGCGTTGTATATCGGGGCAAAGTCTCTGGAAACACCATATATTTT.

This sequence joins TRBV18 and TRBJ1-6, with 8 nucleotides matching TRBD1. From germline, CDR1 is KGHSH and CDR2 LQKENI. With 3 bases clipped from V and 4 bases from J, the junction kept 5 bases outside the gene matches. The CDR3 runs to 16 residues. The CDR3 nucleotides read TGTGCCAGCTCACCGGTTCAGGGGGCGTATAATTCACCCCTCCACTTT. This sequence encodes CASSPVQGAYNSPLHF.

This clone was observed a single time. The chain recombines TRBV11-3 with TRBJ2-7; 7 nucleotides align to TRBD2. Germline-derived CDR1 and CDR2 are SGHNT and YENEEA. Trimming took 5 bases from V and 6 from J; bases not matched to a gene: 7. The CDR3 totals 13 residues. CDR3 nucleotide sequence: TGTGCCAGCAGCCAGGGATGGGAGGGCGAGCAGTACTTC. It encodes CASSQGWEGEQYF.

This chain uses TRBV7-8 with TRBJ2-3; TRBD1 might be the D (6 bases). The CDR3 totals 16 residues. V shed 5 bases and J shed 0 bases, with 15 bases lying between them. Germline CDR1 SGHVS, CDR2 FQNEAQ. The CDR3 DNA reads TGTGCCAGCAGCCTCGAGACAGGCCGAAGCACAGATACGCAGTATTTT. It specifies CASSLETGRSTDTQYF. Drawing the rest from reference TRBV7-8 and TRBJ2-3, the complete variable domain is GAGVSQSPRYKVAKRGQDVALRCDPISGHVSLFWYQQALGQGPEFLTYFQNEAQLDKSGLPSDRFFAERPEGSVSTLKIQRTQQEDSAVYLCASSLETGRSTDTQYFGPGTRLTVL.

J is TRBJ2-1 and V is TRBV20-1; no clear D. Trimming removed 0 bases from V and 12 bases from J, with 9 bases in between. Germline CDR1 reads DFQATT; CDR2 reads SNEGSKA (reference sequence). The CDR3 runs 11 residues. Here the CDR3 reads CSARDRSGQFF. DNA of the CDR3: TGCAGTGCTAGAGACCGGTCCGGGCAGTTCTTC.

The DNA of the CDR3 is TGCGCCAGCTCGAATACAGGGGATACTGGAAACACCATATATTTT. Amino acid sequence: CASSNTGDTGNTIYF. This chain uses TRBV5-1 with TRBJ1-3, with 7 positions matching TRBD1. Germline V gives CDR1 SGHRS, CDR2 YFSETQ. V lost 7 bases and J lost 2; bases outside the gene matches: 9. The CDR3 extends over 15 amino acids.

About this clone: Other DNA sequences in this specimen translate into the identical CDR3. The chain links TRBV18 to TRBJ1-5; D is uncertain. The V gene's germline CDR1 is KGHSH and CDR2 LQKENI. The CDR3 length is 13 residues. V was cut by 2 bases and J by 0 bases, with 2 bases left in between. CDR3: CASSPNSNQPQHF. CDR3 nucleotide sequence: TGTGCCAGCTCACCAAATAGCAATCAGCCCCAGCATTTT.

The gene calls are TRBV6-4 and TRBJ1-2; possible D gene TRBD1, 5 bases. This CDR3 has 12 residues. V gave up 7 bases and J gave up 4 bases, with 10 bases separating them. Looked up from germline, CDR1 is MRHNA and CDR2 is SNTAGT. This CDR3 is CASTGTGYGYTF. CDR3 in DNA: TGTGCCAGCACCGGGACGGGCTATGGCTACACCTTC.

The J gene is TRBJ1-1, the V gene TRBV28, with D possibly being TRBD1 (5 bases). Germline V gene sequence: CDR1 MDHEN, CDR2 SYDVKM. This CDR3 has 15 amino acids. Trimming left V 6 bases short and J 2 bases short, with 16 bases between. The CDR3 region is CASSNGAGLNTEAFF. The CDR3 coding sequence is TGTGCCAGCAGCAACGGGGCAGGGCTAAACACTGAAGCTTTCTTT.

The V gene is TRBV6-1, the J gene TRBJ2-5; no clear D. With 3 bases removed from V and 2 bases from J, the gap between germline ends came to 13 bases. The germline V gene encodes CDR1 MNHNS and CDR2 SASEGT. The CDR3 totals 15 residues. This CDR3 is CASSDLSRLQETQYF. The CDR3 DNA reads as TGTGCCAGCAGTGATCTTAGTCGTTTGCAAGAGACCCAGTACTTC.

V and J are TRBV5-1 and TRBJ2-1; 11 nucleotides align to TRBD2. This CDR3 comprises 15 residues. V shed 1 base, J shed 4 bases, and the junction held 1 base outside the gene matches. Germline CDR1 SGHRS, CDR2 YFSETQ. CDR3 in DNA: TGCGCCAGCAGCTTGACTAGCGGGGGATACAATGAGCAGTTCTTC. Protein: CASSLTSGGYNEQFF. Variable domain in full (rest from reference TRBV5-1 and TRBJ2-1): KAGVTQTPRYLIKTRGQQVTLSCSPISGHRSVSWYQQTPGQGLQFLFEYFSETQRNKGNFPGRFSGRQFSNSRSEMNVSTLELGDSALYLCASSLTSGGYNEQFFGPGTRLTVL.

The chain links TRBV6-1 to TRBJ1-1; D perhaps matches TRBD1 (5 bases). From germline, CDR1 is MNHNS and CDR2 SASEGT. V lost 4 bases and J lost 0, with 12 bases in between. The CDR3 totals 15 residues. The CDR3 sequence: CASSVTTAMNTEAFF. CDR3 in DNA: TGTGCCAGCAGTGTTACGACAGCCATGAACACTGAAGCTTTCTTT.

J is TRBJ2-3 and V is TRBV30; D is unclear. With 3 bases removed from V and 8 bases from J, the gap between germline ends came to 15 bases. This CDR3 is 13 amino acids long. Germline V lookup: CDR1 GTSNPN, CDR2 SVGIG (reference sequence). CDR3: CAWRPPMLGTQYF. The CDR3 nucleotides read TGTGCCTGGAGACCTCCCATGTTGGGTACGCAGTATTTT. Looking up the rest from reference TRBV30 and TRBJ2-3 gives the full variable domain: SQTIHQWPATLVQPVGSPLSLECTVEGTSNPNLYWYRQAAGRGLQLLFYSVGIGQISSEVPQNLSASRPQDRQFILSSKKLLLSDSGFYLCAWRPPMLGTQYFGPGTRLTVL.

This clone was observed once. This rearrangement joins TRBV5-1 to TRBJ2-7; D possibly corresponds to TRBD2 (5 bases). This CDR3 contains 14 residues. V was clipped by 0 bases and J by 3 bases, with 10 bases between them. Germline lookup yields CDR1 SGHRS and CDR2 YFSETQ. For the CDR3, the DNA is TGCGCCAGCAGCTTGGTCGGGGATTACTACGAGCAGTACTTC. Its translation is CASSLVGDYYEQYF.

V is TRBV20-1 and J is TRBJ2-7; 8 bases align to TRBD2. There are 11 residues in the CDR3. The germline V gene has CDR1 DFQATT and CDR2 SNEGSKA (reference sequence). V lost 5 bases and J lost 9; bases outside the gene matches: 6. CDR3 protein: CSAPTAGGQYF. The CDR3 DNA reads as TGCAGTGCTCCCACCGCGGGGGGGCAGTACTTC.

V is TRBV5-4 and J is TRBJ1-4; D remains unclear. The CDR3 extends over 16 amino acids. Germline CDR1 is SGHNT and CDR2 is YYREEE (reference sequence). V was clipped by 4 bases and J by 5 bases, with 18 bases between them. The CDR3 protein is CASSLKEGLENEKLFF. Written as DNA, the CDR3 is TGTGCCAGCAGCCTCAAGGAGGGTCTGGAGAATGAAAAACTGTTTTTT.

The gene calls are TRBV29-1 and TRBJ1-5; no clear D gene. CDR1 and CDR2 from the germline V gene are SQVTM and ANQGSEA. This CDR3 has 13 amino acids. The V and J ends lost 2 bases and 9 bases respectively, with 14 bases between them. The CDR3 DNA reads TGCAGCGTTGAAAGGTCACCCGGGTCGCCCCAGCATTTT. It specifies CSVERSPGSPQHF.

The CDR3 DNA follows: TGTGCCAGCAAGGGCCAAACAGGGGGCTACTCTGGGGCCAACGTCCTGACTTTC. It encodes CASKGQTGGYSGANVLTF. The chain links TRBV5-4 to TRBJ2-6, with 9 positions matching TRBD1. With V trimmed by 6 bases and J by 0 bases, 10 bases remained unmatched. CDR1 is SGHNT, CDR2 YYREEE, per germline (reference sequence). This CDR3 has 18 residues.

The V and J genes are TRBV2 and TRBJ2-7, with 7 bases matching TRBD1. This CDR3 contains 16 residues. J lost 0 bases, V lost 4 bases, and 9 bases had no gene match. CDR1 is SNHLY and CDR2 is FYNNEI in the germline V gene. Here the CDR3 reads CASSGQGRTNSYEQYF. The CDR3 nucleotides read TGTGCCAGCAGTGGACAGGGTAGAACCAACTCCTACGAGCAGTACTTC. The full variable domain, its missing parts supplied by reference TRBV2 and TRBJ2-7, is EPEVTQTPSHQVTQMGQEVILRCVPISNHLYFYWYRQILGQKVEFLVSFYNNEISEKSEIFDDQFSVERPDGSNFTLKIRSTKLEDSAMYFCASSGQGRTNSYEQYFGPGTRLTVT.

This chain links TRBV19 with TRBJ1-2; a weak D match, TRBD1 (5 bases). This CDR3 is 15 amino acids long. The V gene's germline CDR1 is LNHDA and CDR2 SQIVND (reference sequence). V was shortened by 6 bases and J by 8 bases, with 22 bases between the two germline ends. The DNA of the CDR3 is TGTGCCAGTAGATCTGGGACGGCGACTTGGGGGGGCTACACCTTC. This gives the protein CASRSGTATWGGYTF.

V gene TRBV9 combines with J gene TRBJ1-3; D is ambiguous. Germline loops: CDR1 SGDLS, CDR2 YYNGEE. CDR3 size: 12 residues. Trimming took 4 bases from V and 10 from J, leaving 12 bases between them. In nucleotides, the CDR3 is TGTGCCAGCAGCACTTCCGAGCGGACCATATATTTT. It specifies CASSTSERTIYF.

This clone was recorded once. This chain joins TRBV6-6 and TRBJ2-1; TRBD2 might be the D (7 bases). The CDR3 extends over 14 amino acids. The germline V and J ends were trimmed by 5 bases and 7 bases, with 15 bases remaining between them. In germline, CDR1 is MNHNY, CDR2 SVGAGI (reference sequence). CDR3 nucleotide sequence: TGTGCCAGCAGTACTCGAGGGGGGGGAAATGAGCAGTTCTTC. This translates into CASSTRGGGNEQFF.

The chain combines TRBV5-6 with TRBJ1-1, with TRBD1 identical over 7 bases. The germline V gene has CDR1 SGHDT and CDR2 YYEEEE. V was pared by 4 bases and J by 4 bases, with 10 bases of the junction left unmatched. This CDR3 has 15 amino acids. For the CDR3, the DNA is TGTGCCAGCAGCCCCCGGGCGACAGGGCCCACTGAAGCTTTCTTT. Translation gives CASSPRATGPTEAFF.

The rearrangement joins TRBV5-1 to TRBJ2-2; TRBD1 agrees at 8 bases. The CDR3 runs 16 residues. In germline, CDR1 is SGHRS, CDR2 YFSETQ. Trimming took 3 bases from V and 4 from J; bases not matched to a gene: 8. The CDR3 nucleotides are TGCGCCAGCAGCTCGACAGGGGCTACGTCCACCGGGGAGCTGTTTTTT. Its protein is CASSSTGATSTGELFF.